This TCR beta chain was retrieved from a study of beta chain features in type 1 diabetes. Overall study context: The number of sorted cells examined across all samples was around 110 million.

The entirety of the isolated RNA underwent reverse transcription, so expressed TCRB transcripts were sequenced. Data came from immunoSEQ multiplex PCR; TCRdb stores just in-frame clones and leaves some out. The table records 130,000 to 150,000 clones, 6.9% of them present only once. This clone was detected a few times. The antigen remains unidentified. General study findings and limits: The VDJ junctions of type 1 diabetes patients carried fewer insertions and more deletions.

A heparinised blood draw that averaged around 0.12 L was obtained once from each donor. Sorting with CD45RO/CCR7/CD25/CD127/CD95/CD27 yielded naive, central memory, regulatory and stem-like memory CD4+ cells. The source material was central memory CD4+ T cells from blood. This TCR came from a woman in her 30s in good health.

The CDR3 reads CATSDRQYTEAFF. CDR3 sequence (DNA): TGTGCCACCTCCGACAGACAATACACTGAAGCTTTCTTT. The chain employs TRBV15 and TRBJ1-1; possible D gene TRBD1, 5 bases. The CDR3 spans 13 residues. Germline CDR1 LNHNV, CDR2 YYDKDF (reference sequence). Trimming removed 8 bases from V and 3 bases from J, with 13 bases in between.